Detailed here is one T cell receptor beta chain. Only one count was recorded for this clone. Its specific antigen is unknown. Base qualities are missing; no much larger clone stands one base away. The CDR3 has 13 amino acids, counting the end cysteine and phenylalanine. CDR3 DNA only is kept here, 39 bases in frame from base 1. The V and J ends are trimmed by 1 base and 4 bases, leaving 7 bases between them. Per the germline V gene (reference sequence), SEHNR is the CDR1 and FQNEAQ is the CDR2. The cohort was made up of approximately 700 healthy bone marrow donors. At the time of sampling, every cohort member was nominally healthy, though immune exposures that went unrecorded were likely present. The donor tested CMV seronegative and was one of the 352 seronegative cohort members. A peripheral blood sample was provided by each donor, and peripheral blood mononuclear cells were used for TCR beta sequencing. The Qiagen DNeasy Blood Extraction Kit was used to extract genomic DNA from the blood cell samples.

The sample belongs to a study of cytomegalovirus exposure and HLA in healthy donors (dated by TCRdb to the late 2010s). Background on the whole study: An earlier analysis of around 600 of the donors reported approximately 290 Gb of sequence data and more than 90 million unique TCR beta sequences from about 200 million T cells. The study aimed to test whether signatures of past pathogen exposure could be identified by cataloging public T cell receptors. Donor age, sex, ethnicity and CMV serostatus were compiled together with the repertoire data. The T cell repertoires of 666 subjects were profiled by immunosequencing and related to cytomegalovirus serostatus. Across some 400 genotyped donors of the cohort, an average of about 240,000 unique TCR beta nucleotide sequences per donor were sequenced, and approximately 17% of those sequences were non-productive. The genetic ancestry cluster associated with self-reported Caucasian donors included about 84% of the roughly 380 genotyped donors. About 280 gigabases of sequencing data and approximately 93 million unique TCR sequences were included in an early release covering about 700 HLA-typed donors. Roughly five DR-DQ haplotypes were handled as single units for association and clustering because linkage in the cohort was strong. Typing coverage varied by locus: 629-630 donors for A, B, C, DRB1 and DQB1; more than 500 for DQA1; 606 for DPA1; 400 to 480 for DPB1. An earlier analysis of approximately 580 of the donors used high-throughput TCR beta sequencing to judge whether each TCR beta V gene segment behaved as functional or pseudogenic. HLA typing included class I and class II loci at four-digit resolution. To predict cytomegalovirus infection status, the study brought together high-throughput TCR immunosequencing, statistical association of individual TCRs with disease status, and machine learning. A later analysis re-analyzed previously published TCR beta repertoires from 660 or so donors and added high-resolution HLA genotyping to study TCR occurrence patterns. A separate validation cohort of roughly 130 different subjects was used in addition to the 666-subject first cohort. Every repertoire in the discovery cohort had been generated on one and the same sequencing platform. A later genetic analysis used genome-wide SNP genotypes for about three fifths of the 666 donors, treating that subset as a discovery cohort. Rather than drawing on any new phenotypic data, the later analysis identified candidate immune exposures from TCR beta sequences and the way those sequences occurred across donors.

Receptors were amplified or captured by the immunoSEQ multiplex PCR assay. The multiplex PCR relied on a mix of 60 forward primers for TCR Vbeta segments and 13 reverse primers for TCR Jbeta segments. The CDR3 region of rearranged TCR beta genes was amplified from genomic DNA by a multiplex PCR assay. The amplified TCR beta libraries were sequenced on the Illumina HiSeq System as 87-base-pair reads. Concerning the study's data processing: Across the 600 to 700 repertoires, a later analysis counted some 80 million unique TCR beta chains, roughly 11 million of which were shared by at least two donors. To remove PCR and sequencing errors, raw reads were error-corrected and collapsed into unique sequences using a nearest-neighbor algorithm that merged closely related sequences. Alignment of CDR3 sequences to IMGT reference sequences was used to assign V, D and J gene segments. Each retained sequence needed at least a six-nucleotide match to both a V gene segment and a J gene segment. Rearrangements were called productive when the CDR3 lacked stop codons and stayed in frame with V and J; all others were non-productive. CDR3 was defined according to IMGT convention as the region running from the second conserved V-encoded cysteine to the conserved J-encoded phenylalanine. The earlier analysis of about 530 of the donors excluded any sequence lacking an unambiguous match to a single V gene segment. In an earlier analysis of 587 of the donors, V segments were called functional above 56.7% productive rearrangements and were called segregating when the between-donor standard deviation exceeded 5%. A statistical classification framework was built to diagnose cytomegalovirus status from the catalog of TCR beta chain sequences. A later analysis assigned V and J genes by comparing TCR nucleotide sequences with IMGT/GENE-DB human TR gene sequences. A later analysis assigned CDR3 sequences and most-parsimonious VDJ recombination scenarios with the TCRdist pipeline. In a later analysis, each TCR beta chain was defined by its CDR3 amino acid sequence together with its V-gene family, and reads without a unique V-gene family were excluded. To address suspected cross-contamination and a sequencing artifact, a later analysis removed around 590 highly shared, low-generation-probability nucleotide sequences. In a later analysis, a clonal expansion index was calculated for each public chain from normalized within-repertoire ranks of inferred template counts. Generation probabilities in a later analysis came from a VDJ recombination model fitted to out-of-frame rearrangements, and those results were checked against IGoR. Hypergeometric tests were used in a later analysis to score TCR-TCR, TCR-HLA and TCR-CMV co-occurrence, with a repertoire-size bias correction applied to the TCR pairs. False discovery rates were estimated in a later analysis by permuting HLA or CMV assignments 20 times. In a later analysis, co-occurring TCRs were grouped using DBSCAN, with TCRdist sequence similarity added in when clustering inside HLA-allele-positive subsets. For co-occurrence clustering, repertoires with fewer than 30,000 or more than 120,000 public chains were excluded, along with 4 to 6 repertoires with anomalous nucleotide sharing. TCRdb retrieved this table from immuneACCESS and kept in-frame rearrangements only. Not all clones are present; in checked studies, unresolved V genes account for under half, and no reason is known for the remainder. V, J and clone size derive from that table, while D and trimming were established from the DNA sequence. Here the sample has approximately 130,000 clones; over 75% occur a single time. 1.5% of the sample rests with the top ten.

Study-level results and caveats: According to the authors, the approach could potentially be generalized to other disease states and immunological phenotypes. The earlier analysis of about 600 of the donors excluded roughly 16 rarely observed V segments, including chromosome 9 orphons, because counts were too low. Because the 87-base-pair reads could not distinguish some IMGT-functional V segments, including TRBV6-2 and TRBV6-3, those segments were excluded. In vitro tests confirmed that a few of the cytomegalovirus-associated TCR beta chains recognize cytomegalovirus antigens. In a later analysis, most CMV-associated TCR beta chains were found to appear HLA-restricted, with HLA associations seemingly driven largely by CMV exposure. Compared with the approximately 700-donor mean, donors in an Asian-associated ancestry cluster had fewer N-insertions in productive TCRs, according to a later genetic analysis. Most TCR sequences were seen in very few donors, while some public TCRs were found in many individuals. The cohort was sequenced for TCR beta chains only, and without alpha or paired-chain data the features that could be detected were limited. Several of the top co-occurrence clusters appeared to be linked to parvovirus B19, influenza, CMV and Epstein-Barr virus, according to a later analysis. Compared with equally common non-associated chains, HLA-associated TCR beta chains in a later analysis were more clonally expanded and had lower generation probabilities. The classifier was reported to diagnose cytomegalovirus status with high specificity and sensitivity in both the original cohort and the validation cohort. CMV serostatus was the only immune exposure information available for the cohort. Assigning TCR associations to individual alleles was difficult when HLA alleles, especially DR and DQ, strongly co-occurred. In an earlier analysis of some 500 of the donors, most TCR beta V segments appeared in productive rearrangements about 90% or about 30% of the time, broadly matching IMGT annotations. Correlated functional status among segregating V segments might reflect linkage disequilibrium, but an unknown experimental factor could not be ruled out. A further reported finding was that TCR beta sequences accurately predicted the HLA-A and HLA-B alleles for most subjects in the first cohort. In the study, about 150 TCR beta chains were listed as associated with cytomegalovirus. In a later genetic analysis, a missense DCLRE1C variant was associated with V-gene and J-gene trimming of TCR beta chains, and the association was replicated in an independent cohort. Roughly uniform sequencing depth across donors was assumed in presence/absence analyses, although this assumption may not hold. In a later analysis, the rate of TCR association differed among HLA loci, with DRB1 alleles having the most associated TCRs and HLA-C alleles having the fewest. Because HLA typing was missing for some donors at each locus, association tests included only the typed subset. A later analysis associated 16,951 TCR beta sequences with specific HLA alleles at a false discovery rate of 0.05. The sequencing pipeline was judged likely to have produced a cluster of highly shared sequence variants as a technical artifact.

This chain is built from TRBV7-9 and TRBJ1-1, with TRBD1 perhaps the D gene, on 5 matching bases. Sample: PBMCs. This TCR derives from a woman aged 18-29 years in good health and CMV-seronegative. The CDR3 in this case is CASSLEQGTEAFF. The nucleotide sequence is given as TGTGCCAGCAGCTTAGAGCAGGGCACTGAAGCTTTCTTT.